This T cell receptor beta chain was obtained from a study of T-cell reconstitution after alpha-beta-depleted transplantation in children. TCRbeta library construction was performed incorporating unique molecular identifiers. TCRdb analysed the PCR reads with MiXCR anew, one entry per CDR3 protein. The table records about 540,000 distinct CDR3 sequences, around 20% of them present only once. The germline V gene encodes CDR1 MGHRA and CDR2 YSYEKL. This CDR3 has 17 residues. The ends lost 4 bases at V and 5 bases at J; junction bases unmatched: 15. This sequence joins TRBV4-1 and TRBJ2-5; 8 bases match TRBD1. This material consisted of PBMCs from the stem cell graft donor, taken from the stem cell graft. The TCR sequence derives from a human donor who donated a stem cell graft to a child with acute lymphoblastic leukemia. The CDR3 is CASSLNLVGDRRETQYF. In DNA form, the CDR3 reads TGCGCCAGCAGCCTTAATCTCGTCGGGGACAGGAGGGAGACCCAGTACTTC.